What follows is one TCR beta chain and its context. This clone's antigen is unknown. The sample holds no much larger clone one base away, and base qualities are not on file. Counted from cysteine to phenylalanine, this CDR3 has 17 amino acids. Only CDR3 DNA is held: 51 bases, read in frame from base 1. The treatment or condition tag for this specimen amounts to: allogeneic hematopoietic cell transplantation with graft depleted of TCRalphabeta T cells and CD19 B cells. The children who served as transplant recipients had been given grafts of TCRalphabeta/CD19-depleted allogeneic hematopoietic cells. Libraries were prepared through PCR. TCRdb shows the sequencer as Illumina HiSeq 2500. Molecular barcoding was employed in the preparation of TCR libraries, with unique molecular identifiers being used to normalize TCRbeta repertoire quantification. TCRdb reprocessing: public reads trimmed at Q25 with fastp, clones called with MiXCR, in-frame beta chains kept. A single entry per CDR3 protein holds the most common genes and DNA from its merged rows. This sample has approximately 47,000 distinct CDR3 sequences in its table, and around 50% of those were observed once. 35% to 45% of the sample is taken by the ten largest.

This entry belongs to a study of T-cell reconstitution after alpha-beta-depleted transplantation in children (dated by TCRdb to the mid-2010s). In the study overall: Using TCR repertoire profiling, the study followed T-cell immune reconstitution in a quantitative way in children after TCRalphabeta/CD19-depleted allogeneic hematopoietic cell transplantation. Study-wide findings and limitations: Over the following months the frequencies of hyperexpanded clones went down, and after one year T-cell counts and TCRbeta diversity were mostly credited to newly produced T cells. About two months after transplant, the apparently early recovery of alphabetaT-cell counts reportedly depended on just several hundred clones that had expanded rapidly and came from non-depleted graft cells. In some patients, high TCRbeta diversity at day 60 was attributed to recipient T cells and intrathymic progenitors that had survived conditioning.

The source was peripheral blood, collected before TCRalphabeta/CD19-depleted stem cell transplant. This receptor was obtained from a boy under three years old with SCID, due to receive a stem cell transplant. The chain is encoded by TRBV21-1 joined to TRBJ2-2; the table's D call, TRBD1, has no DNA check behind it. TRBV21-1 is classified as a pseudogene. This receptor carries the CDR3 CASSKAKGQLITGELFF. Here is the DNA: TGTGCCAGCAGCAAAGCGAAGGGACAGCTAATTACCGGGGAGCTGTTTTTT.